This passage covers 25 T cell receptor beta chains from one sample sequenced in a study of technical replicates of blood from several donors. Clones were read by immunoSEQ multiplex PCR, and TCRdb kept only the in-frame ones, dropping some. The sample has approximately 69,000 clones; over 70% are singletons. Sequencing was performed on PBMCs. The source is a human donor in good health. Some clones in this sample may be carry-over from other donors' samples.

The genes are TRBV7-8 and TRBJ1-2; TRBD1 agrees at 10 bases. The J segment lost 5 bases and the V segment lost 5 bases, leaving 11 bases of the junction unmatched. This CDR3 is 16 amino acids long. Per the germline V gene, CDR1 is SGHVS and CDR2 is FQNEAQ. The CDR3 spells CASSPGTGASSYGYTF. In DNA form, the CDR3 reads TGTGCCAGCAGCCCCGGGACAGGGGCGAGTTCGTATGGCTACACCTTC.

This chain links TRBV19 with TRBJ2-7; TRBD1 agrees at 9 bases. J lost 6 bases, V lost 1 base, and 7 bases had no gene match. This CDR3 is 15 amino acids long. CDR1 and CDR2 from the germline V gene are LNHDA and SQIVND (reference sequence). CDR3 sequence: CASSIGGTGSSEQYF. DNA for the CDR3: TGTGCCAGTAGTATAGGAGGGACAGGGAGCTCCGAGCAGTACTTC.

The J gene is TRBJ2-1, the V gene TRBV6-6, with 12 bases that match TRBD2. The CDR3 runs 16 residues. V was pared by 1 base and J by 5 bases, with 3 bases of the junction left unmatched. Per the germline V gene, CDR1 is MNHNY and CDR2 is SVGAGI (reference sequence). The CDR3 reads CASSYFWTSGDNEQFF. Written as DNA, the CDR3 is TGTGCCAGCAGTTACTTCTGGACTAGCGGGGACAATGAGCAGTTCTTC.

This clone was seen once. The chain joins TRBV13 to TRBJ2-6, with 7 bases matching TRBD1. J lost 2 bases, V lost 0 bases, and 4 bases had no gene match. Germline V gene sequence: CDR1 PRHDT, CDR2 FYEKMQ (reference sequence). CDR3 length: 17 residues. The CDR3 nucleotides are TGTGCCAGCAGCTTAGGCCAGGGGGTAACTGGGGCCAACGTCCTGACTTTC. Translated: CASSLGQGVTGANVLTF.

V gene TRBV23-1 combines with J gene TRBJ1-5; unclear D gene. TRBV23-1 is annotated as an ORF whose role is uncertain. V was pared by 10 bases and J by 3 bases, with 16 bases between. The CDR3 is made up of 14 amino acids. The CDR3 region has the DNA TGCGCCATTACGAGGCAGCTACACAATCAGCCCCAGCATTTT. Protein sequence: CAITRQLHNQPQHF.

The chain couples TRBV27 to TRBJ1-1; 7 bases fit TRBD1. The CDR3 contains 13 residues. After removal of 2 bases from V and 10 bases from J, the junction contained 7 bases not matched to a gene. Germline V gives CDR1 MNHEY, CDR2 SMNVEV (reference sequence). Here the CDR3 DNA reads TGTGCCAGCAGTTTAAGACAGGGTAATGCAGCTTTCTTT. It specifies CASSLRQGNAAFF.

CDR3 nucleotide sequence: TGCAGCGTGGGGGGGACTTCACCCGAGCAGTACTTC. Its translation is CSVGGTSPEQYF. This chain links TRBV29-1 with TRBJ2-7, with TRBD2 identical over 7 bases. CDR3 length: 12 residues. Germline V lookup: CDR1 SQVTM, CDR2 ANQGSEA. Germline trimming cut 6 bases from V and 6 bases from J; bases unmatched to any gene: 8.

The chain employs TRBV18 and TRBJ1-1; D ambiguous. CDR1 and CDR2 from the germline V gene are KGHSH and LQKENI. CDR3 length: 14 residues. The germline V and J ends were trimmed by 2 bases and 5 bases, with 12 bases remaining between them. The DNA of the CDR3 is TGTGCCAGCTCACCAAATCGGGATAGGACTGAAGCTTTCTTT. Translation: CASSPNRDRTEAFF.

The rearrangement uses TRBV4-1 and TRBJ2-7; D remains unclear. The CDR3 extends over 13 amino acids. CDR1 is MGHRA and CDR2 is YSYEKL in the germline V gene. Deletions cut 2 bases from V and 2 bases from J, with 7 bases between. The CDR3 bases are TGCGCCAGCAGCCAAACTGAGACCTACGAGCAGTACTTC. It is translated as CASSQTETYEQYF.

The chain is built from TRBV2 and TRBJ1-2, with 9 bases matching TRBD1. J gave up 1 base and V 4 bases, and 1 base lay outside the gene matches. CDR3 length equals 14 residues. Germline CDR1 reads SNHLY; CDR2 reads FYNNEI. The CDR3 nucleotides are TGTGCCAGCAGTGCGGGACAGGGTAACTATGGCTACACCTTC. Protein: CASSAGQGNYGYTF.

The genes are TRBV18 and TRBJ2-3; the D is unclear. This CDR3 has 14 residues. Per germline, CDR1 KGHSH and CDR2 LQKENI. The V end was cut by 4 bases, the J end by 0 bases, with 8 bases between. In DNA form, the CDR3 reads TGTGCCAGCTCACAACAAAGAAGCACAGATACGCAGTATTTT. Translation gives CASSQQRSTDTQYF.

The chain couples TRBV5-1 to TRBJ2-1; 14 positions match TRBD2. The CDR3 has 15 amino acids. V dropped 0 bases and J dropped 9; count of bases not matched to a gene: 2. CDR1 SGHRS and CDR2 YFSETQ come from the germline V gene. CDR3 in amino acids: CASSLAGTSGGEQFF. Here the CDR3 DNA reads TGCGCCAGCAGCTTGGCCGGGACTAGCGGGGGTGAGCAGTTCTTC.

The chain couples TRBV9 to TRBJ1-2, with 7 bases identical to TRBD1. Germline V gene lookup returns CDR1 SGDLS and CDR2 YYNGEE. Trimming took 3 bases from V and 2 from J; bases not matched to a gene: 10. This CDR3 has 16 residues. CDR3 sequence reads: CASSAPTGQRNYGYTF. CDR3 nucleotide sequence: TGTGCCAGCAGCGCCCCCACGGGACAGCGCAACTATGGCTACACCTTC.

This clone occurred a few times. The rearrangement uses TRBV4-1 and TRBJ1-6; no clear D gene. The CDR3 is 17 amino acids. CDR1 and CDR2 (germline): MGHRA, YSYEKL. V lost 3 bases and J 0 bases, leaving 12 bases between the germline ends. CDR3 in DNA: TGCGCCAGCAGCCATCCGGCGGCGAGCTCCTATAATTCACCCCTCCACTTT. Translation: CASSHPAASSYNSPLHF.

Only one count was recorded for this clone. The rearrangement joins TRBV21-1 to TRBJ2-1; TRBD2 is the table's D call, not checked against the DNA. TRBV21-1 is deemed a pseudogene. The CDR3 sequence is 18 residues long. The CDR3 DNA reads TGTGCCAGCAGCAAAGGTCGCGGGGACGGACTCGTCTACAATGAGCAGTTCTTC. The encoded protein is CASSKGRGDGLVYNEQFF.

V and J are TRBV5-6 and TRBJ1-2; 7 nucleotides line up with TRBD1. Germline-derived CDR1 and CDR2 are SGHDT and YYEEEE. The CDR3 sequence is 13 residues long. J lost 8 bases, V lost 2 bases, and 6 bases had no gene match. In DNA form, the CDR3 reads TGTGCCAGCAGCTTTAAGGGGGCGCAGGGCTACACCTTC. Translating gives CASSFKGAQGYTF.

This chain connects TRBV7-9 to TRBJ1-6; perhaps TRBD1 as D (5 bases). Germline loops: CDR1 SEHNR, CDR2 FQNEAQ (reference sequence). Between the trimmed V and J ends, which lost 1 base and 5 bases, there was a span of 9 bases. The CDR3 length is 15 residues. For the CDR3, the DNA is TGTGCCAGCAGCTTAGGCGGGACCGATAATTCACCCCTCCACTTT. Its translation is CASSLGGTDNSPLHF.

This chain links TRBV7-9 with TRBJ2-7, with 13 nucleotides matching TRBD2. This CDR3 spans 16 amino acids. Unmatched junction bases numbered 2, after V lost 0 bases and J lost 3 bases. Germline V gene data show CDR1 as SEHNR and CDR2 as FQNEAQ (reference sequence). DNA for the CDR3: TGTGCCAGCAGCTTAGCGAGGACTAGCGGGAGCTACGAGCAGTACTTC. This encodes CASSLARTSGSYEQYF.

The chain combines TRBV18 with TRBJ1-1; D not certain. Trimming left V 4 bases short and J 10 bases short, with 31 bases between. Per germline, CDR1 KGHSH and CDR2 LQKENI. CDR3 length: 18 residues. The CDR3 DNA is TGTGCCAGCTCACTCATCGAGGCCCCCCGAACACAACTCTTCCCAGCTTTCTTT. It encodes CASSLIEAPRTQLFPAFF.

This clone has a single count. The J gene is TRBJ2-1, the V gene TRBV4-2, with 9 positions matching TRBD2. Trimming took 0 bases from V and 8 from J; bases not matched to a gene: 5. CDR3 length equals 15 residues. Germline CDR1 is LGHNA and CDR2 is YNFKEQ. The CDR3 region is CASSQEAGGIDEQFF. CDR3 DNA: TGTGCCAGCAGCCAAGAGGCGGGAGGGATCGATGAGCAGTTCTTC.

The genes are TRBV10-3 and TRBJ2-2, with 10 bases matching TRBD1. The length of the CDR3 is 16 residues. The V gene end was trimmed by 6 bases and the J gene end by 5 bases; junction bases not matched to a gene: 9. CDR1 is ENHRY and CDR2 is SYGVKD in the germline V gene. This chain's CDR3 is CAIRALTGGQTGELFF. CDR3 DNA: TGTGCCATCAGGGCCTTGACAGGGGGCCAGACCGGGGAGCTGTTTTTT.

V usage is TRBV7-8 and J usage is TRBJ1-5, with D maybe TRBD1 (5 bases). The CDR3 consists of 15 residues. Germline CDR1 reads SGHVS; CDR2 reads FQNEAQ. V lost 1 base and J 7 bases, leaving 14 bases between the germline ends. CDR3 in DNA: TGTGCCAGCAGCTTAGTGGGAGGGGTAGGGCAGCCCCAGCATTTT. Translating gives CASSLVGGVGQPQHF.

J is TRBJ2-1 and V is TRBV5-1; TRBD1 agrees at 7 bases. The CDR3 contains 13 residues. J gave up 0 bases and V 9 bases, and 3 bases lay outside the gene matches. The germline gives CDR1 SGHRS, CDR2 YFSETQ. The CDR3 sequence is CATRQGSYNEQFF. The CDR3 DNA reads TGCGCCACCCGACAGGGCTCCTACAATGAGCAGTTCTTC. The complete variable domain, with remaining parts taken from reference TRBV5-1 and TRBJ2-1, reads KAGVTQTPRYLIKTRGQQVTLSCSPISGHRSVSWYQQTPGQGLQFLFEYFSETQRNKGNFPGRFSGRQFSNSRSEMNVSTLELGDSALYLCATRQGSYNEQFFGPGTRLTVL.

The chain has TRBV5-1 and TRBJ1-2, with 8 bases lining up with TRBD1. V lost 4 bases, J lost 2 bases, and 10 bases stayed unmatched. Germline CDR1 and CDR2: SGHRS and YFSETQ. The CDR3 consists of 16 residues. The CDR3 DNA follows: TGCGCCAGCAGCCCTCGAACCCGACAGGGGAACTATGGCTACACCTTC. Encoded protein: CASSPRTRQGNYGYTF. The whole variable domain, remainder taken from reference TRBV5-1 and TRBJ1-2, is KAGVTQTPRYLIKTRGQQVTLSCSPISGHRSVSWYQQTPGQGLQFLFEYFSETQRNKGNFPGRFSGRQFSNSRSEMNVSTLELGDSALYLCASSPRTRQGNYGYTFGSGTRLTVV.

CDR3: CASSKQPYTGELFF. The CDR3 DNA is TGTGCCAGCAGCAAACAGCCTTACACCGGGGAGCTGTTTTTT. The chain couples TRBV7-8 to TRBJ2-2; no clear D. The V gene's germline CDR1 is SGHVS and CDR2 FQNEAQ. The CDR3 is 14 amino acids. V shed 5 bases and J shed 3 bases, with 10 bases lying between them.